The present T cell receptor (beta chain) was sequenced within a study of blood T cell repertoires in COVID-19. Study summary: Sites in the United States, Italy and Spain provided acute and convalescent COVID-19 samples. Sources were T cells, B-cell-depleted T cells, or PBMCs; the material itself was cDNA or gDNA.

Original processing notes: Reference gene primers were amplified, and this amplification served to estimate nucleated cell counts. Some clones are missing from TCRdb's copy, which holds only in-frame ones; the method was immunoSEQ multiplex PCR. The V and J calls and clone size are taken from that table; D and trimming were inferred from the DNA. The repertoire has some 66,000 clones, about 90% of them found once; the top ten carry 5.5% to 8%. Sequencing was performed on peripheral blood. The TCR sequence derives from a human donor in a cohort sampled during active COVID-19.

The CDR3 DNA reads TGTGCCAGCAGCTACCCCCCAGGACACCCCACCGGGGAGCTGTTTTTT. Translated: CASSYPPGHPTGELFF. The chain employs TRBV5-5 and TRBJ2-2, with a possible D match to TRBD1 (5 bases). This CDR3 contains 16 residues. V lost 3 bases to trimming and J lost 4 bases, with 16 bases between them. The germline CDR1 and CDR2 sequences are SGHKS and YYEKEE (reference sequence).